The count of the clone carrying this T cell receptor (beta chain) is one. The J segment lost 1 base and the V segment lost 3 bases, leaving 1 base of the junction unmatched. This CDR3 has 14 residues. Germline lookup yields CDR1 PRHDT and CDR2 FYEKMQ (reference sequence). The data belong to a study of blood T cell repertoires in COVID-19. Turning to the study itself: In each case, the material was cDNA or gDNA derived from T cells, B-cell-depleted T cells, or PBMCs.

The method was immunoSEQ multiplex PCR; TCRdb's version includes in-frame clones alone and lacks a portion of them. The sample lists a few hundred thousand clones, more than 70% occurring once. This rearrangement joins TRBV13 to TRBJ1-1, with 8 positions matching TRBD1. The TCR sequence derives from a woman aged 30 to 39 with COVID-19, enrolled during active disease. Sequenced material: peripheral blood. CDR3 bases: TGTGCCAGCAGCTTGACAGGGGCGAACACTGAAGCTTTCTTT. It encodes CASSLTGANTEAFF.